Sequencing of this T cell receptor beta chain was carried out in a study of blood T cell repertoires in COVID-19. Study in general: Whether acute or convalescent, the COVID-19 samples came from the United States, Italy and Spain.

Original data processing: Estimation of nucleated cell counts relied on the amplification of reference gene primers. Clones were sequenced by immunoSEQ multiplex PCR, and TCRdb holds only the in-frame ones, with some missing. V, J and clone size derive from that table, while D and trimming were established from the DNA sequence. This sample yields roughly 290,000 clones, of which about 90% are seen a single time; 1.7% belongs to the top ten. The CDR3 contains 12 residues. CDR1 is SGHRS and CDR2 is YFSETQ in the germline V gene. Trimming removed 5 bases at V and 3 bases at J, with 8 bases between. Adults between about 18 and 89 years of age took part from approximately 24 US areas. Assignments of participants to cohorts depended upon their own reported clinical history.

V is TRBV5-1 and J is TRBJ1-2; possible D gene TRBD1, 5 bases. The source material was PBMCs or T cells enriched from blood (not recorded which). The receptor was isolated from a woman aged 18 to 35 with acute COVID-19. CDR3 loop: CASSPTDYGYTF. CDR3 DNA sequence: TGCGCCAGCAGTCCGACAGACTATGGCTACACCTTC.